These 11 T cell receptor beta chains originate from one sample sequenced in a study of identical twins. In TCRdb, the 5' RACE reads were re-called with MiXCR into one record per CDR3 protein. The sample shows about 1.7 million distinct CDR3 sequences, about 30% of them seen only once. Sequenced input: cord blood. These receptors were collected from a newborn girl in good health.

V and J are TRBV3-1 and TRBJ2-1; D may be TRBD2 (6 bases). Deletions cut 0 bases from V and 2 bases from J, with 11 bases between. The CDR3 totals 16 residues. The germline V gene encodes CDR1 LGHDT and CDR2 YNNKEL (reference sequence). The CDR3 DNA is TGTGCCAGCAGCCAAGATTTTATAGCGGCCTACAATGAGCAGTTCTTC. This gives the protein CASSQDFIAAYNEQFF.

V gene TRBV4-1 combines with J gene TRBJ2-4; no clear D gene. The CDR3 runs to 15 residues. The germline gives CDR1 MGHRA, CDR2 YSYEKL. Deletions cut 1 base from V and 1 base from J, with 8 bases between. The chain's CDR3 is CASSQVTLAKNIQYF. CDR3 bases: TGCGCCAGCAGCCAAGTAACACTGGCCAAAAACATTCAGTACTTC.

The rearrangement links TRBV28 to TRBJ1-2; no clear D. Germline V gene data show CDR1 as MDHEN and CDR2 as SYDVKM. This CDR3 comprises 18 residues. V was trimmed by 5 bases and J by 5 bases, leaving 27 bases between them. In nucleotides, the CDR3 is TGTGCCAGCAGTGCATTAGTCCAAAAAAGTACCCGAAAGTATGGCTACACCTTC. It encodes CASSALVQKSTRKYGYTF.

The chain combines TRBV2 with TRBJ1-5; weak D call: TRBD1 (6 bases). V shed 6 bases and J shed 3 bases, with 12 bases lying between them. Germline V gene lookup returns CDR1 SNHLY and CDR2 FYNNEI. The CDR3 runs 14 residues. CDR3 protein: CASSEDSLNQPQHF. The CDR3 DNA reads TGTGCCAGCAGCGAGGACAGCCTCAATCAGCCCCAGCATTTT.

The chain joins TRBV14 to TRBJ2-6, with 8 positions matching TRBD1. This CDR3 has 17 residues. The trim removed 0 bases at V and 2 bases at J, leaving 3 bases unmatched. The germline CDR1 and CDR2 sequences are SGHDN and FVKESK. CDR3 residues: CASSQEDRVAGANVLTF. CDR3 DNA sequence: TGTGCCAGCAGCCAAGAGGACAGGGTGGCTGGGGCCAACGTCCTGACTTTC.

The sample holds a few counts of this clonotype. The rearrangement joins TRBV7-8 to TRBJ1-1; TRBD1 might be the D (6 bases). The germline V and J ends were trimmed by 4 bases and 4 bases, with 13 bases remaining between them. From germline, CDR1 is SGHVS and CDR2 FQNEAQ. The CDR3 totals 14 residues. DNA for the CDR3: TGTGCCAGCAGCTCCAAACAGGGTGGCACTGAAGCTTTCTTT. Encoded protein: CASSSKQGGTEAFF.

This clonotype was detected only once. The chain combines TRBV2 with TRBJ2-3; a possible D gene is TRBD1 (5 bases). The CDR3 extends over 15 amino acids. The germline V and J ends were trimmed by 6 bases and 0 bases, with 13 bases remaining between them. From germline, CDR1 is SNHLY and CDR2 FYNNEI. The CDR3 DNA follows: TGTGCCAGCAGCGAGACAGCCGGCAGCACAGATACGCAGTATTTT. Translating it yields CASSETAGSTDTQYF.

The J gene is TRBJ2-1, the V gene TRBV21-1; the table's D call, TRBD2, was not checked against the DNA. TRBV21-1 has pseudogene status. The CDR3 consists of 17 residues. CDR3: CASSKGRRLADYNEQFF. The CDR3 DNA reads TGTGCCAGCAGCAAAGGAAGACGCCTAGCGGATTACAATGAGCAGTTCTTC.

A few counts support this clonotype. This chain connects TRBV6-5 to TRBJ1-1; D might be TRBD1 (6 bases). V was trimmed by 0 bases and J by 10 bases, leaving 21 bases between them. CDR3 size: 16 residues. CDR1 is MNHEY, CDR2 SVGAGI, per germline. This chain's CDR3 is CASSYSGDNLGNRAFF. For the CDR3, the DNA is TGTGCCAGCAGTTACTCCGGGGACAATCTAGGCAATCGAGCTTTCTTT.

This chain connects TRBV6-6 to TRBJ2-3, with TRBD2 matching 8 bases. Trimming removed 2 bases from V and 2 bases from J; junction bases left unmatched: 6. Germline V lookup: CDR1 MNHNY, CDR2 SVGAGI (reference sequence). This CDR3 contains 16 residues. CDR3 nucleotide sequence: TGTGCCAGCAGTTACGTCGGGGGGGGTACCACAGATACGCAGTATTTT. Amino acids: CASSYVGGGTTDTQYF.

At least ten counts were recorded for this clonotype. The CDR3 region has the DNA TGTGCCAGCAGGTCCAGGGGCGACTATGGCTACACCTTC. Its protein is CASRSRGDYGYTF. This chain links TRBV12-3 or TRBV12-4 with TRBJ1-2; D is possibly TRBD1 (6 bases). CDR3 length equals 13 residues. The V end lost 6 bases, the J end lost 3 bases, and 11 bases lay between the germline ends.